This TCR beta chain derives from a study of T cell responses to AZD1222 COVID-19 vaccine. Study-level results: Close to half of spike-specific TCRs reportedly recognize unmutated variant regions.

Germline V gene lookup returns CDR1 SGHNT and CDR2 YENEEA. This CDR3 region has 15 residues. Trimming took 5 bases from V and 3 from J; bases not matched to a gene: 9. Concerning this clone itself: Its target is not known.

Clones were sequenced by immunoSEQ multiplex PCR, and TCRdb holds only the in-frame ones, with some missing. Of approximately 130,000 clones listed, roughly 90% are singletons. The chain employs TRBV11-3 and TRBJ1-2, with 7 bases that match TRBD1. The sequences come from peripheral blood, collected 28 days after the second AZD1222 dose. The TCR originated in an adult who received the AZD1222 COVID-19 vaccine. The CDR3 reads CASSAGTAAHYGYTF. As DNA, the CDR3 is TGTGCCAGCAGCGCTGGGACAGCGGCTCACTATGGCTACACCTTC.